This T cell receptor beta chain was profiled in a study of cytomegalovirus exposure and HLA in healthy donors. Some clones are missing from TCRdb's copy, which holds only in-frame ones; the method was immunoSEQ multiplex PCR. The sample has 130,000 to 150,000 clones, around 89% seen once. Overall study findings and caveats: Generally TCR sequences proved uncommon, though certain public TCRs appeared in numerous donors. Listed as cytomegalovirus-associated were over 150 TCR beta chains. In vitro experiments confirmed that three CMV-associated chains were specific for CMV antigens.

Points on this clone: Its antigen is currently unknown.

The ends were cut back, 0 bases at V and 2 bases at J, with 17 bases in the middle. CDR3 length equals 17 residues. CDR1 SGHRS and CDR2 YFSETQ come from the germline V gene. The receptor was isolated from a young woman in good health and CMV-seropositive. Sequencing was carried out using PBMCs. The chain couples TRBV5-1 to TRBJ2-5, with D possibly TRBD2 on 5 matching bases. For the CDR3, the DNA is TGCGCCAGCAGCTTGGTTCCCCCAACCAGCGGTCAAGAGACCCAGTACTTC. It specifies CASSLVPPTSGQETQYF.